This TCR beta chain was recorded in a study of metastatic and nonmetastatic thyroid tumors. Turning to the study itself: Repertoires from blood and tumor or nodule tissue of malignant and benign thyroid patients were compared. Findings and caveats of the study: As reported, TCR beta diversity in blood and tumor was significantly higher in malignant thyroid tumors than in benign nodules.

This clone was seen more than once but under ten times. Its antigen remains unidentified. The junction differs from germline at one of its ends, possibly a read error. Original handling: Built for papillary thyroid cancer, a distant-metastasis classifier drew on CDR3 differences across clinicopathological groups. TCRdb ran MiXCR on the PCR reads. What appears here as the V and J calls and clone size reflects TCRdb's work, not the paper's. The table shows fewer than 45,000 clones, with roughly 13% occurring only once. All patients were treatment-naive before thyroid surgery. The sequenced material came from blood. The sequence came from a female donor with papillary thyroid cancer or a benign thyroid nodule (not recorded which). Some clones in this sample may be carry-over from other donors' samples.

The DNA for the CDR3 is TGTGCCAGCAGTTACCGGGGAGCCGGGGAGCCGTTTTTT. As protein: CASSYRGAGEPFF. The rearrangement uses TRBV6-5 and TRBJ2-2; possible D gene TRBD2, 5 bases. The CDR3 extends over 13 amino acids. Germline-derived CDR1 and CDR2 are MNHEY and SVGAGI.